The 21 T cell receptor beta chains listed next were all sequenced from one sample in a study of regulatory T cells in long-lasting Graves disease. Library construction for TCR beta used iRepertoire HTBI primers and Arm-PCR of CDR3 regions. TCRdb processed the multiplex PCR reads anew with MiXCR; each CDR3 protein has one entry. The sample lists about 470,000 distinct CDR3 sequences, under 25% occurring once. The sample's time point: persistent/refractory GD, antithyroid drugs over 5 years with positive TRAb. TCR sequences were obtained from RNA taken from PBMCs. The material sequenced was peripheral blood mononuclear cells (PBMCs), taken when the disease was refractory, from a patient treated with antithyroid drugs. These receptors came from a female donor with Graves disease.

The CDR3 DNA is TGCAGCGTTGACGTCCTAGCGATGGATACGCAGTATTTT. It is translated as CSVDVLAMDTQYF. This chain joins TRBV29-1 and TRBJ2-3; D might be TRBD2 (6 bases). V lost 3 bases and J lost 6, with 13 bases in between. This CDR3 is 13 amino acids long. Per the germline V gene, CDR1 is SQVTM and CDR2 is ANQGSEA.

This clonotype was recorded only once. V is TRBV15 and J is TRBJ2-7; D unresolved. The CDR3 runs 15 residues. V dropped 0 bases and J dropped 2 bases, with 11 bases sitting between them. Germline loops: CDR1 LNHNV, CDR2 YYDKDF (reference sequence). For the CDR3, the DNA is TGTGCCACCAGCAGAGATCCCCAAACAGCCTACGAGCAGTACTTC. Translated, it gives CATSRDPQTAYEQYF.

The table lists this clonotype with many counts. The J gene is TRBJ1-5, the V gene TRBV6-1; D gene ambiguous. V was shortened by 0 bases and J by 4 bases, with 13 bases between the two germline ends. The V gene's germline CDR1 is MNHNS and CDR2 SASEGT. CDR3 length equals 16 residues. The CDR3 loop reads CASSEAQRRWNQPQHF. The CDR3 region has the DNA TGTGCCAGCAGTGAAGCGCAGAGGAGGTGGAATCAGCCCCAGCATTTT.

The chain couples TRBV6-1 to TRBJ1-2; D is possibly TRBD1 (6 bases). The V and J ends lost 4 bases and 8 bases respectively, with 14 bases between them. The germline V gene encodes CDR1 MNHNS and CDR2 SASEGT. This CDR3 is built from 13 residues. The DNA for the CDR3 is TGTGCCAGCAGTGTTCAGGGGACTGGCGGCTACACCTTC. It codes for CASSVQGTGGYTF.

V usage is TRBV27 and J usage is TRBJ2-2, with D tentatively TRBD2 (7 bases). With 10 bases removed from V and 5 bases from J, the gap between germline ends came to 17 bases. Germline CDR1 MNHEY, CDR2 SMNVEV (reference sequence). CDR3 length: 14 amino acids. In DNA, the CDR3 is TGTGCCACCTCACCGGGGGGCCGGACCGGGGAGCTGTTTTTT. Translated, it gives CATSPGGRTGELFF.

This clonotype came up many times. The chain combines TRBV28 with TRBJ1-2; weak D call: TRBD1 (5 bases). Trimming removed 1 base at V and 5 bases at J, with 11 bases between. The germline V gene encodes CDR1 MDHEN and CDR2 SYDVKM. The CDR3 spans 14 residues. This chain's CDR3 is CASSLSGGRYGYTF. In nucleotides, the CDR3 is TGTGCCAGCAGTTTATCCGGGGGGAGGTATGGCTACACCTTC.

The V call is TRBV6-2 or TRBV6-3, the J call TRBJ2-7, with 7 bases identical to TRBD1. V shed 6 bases, J shed 7 bases, and the junction held 12 bases outside the gene matches. Per the germline V gene, CDR1 is MNHEY and CDR2 is SVGEGT. This CDR3 spans 14 amino acids. The CDR3 nucleotides read TGTGCCAGCAGATCTCCGGGACAGACTTATGAGCAGTACTTC. Protein product: CASRSPGQTYEQYF.

This clonotype has a count of ten or more. J is TRBJ2-7 and V is TRBV11-2; perhaps TRBD1 as D (5 bases). Deletions cut 3 bases from V and 3 bases from J, with 15 bases between. The V gene's germline CDR1 is SGHAT and CDR2 FQNNGV. This CDR3 has 15 residues. The CDR3 nucleotides read TGTGCCAGCAGCTTGGATAGGGGATGGGGCTACGAGCAGTACTTC. Translating it yields CASSLDRGWGYEQYF.

This clonotype has at least ten counts. The gene calls are TRBV20-1 and TRBJ2-5, with 8 bases identical to TRBD1. V was pared by 6 bases and J by 5 bases, with 8 bases of the junction left unmatched. This CDR3 is 13 amino acids long. CDR1 is DFQATT and CDR2 is SNEGSKA in the germline V gene (reference sequence). The CDR3 loop is CSADGQGDETQYF. The CDR3 bases are TGCAGTGCCGACGGACAGGGTGACGAGACCCAGTACTTC.

As regards this clonotype: A single base separates this from a much larger clone, so it may be a read error. CDR3 nucleotides: TGTACCAGCAGTTACGCAGCCTACGAGCAGTACTTC. Its translation: CTSSYAAYEQYF. V is TRBV6-5 and J is TRBJ2-7; D remains unclear. Germline loops: CDR1 MNHEY, CDR2 SVGAGI. The CDR3 sequence is 12 residues long.

Ten or more counts support this clonotype. The chain couples TRBV29-1 to TRBJ2-7; D gene unclear. V shed 7 bases and J shed 5 bases, with 12 bases lying between them. Germline CDR1 and CDR2: SQVTM and ANQGSEA. The CDR3 has 11 residues. The CDR3 loop is CSALQKNEQYF. The CDR3 bases are TGCAGCGCTTTGCAAAAGAACGAGCAGTACTTC.

The V call is TRBV24-1, the J call TRBJ2-7; 7 bases align to TRBD2. Germline loops: CDR1 KGHDR, CDR2 SFDVKD. Trimming removed 5 bases from V and 9 bases from J; junction bases left unmatched: 12. This CDR3 has 14 amino acids. Here the CDR3 reads CATSASGRPGVQYF. In DNA, the CDR3 is TGTGCCACCAGTGCTAGCGGAAGGCCGGGGGTGCAGTACTTC.

This clonotype was picked up many times. J is TRBJ2-4 and V is TRBV15; D gene unclear. V shed 1 base and J shed 1 base, with 11 bases lying between them. CDR1 LNHNV and CDR2 YYDKDF come from the germline V gene (reference sequence). CDR3 length: 16 amino acids. DNA for the CDR3: TGTGCCACCAGCAGAGCGGGCCGCGAGGCCAAAAACATTCAGTACTTC. It translates to CATSRAGREAKNIQYF.

This clonotype was counted ten times or more. The rearrangement joins TRBV2 to TRBJ1-6; D is ambiguous. Trimming cost V 6 bases and J 0 bases, with 9 bases left between them. Germline CDR1 SNHLY, CDR2 FYNNEI. There are 15 residues in the CDR3. The CDR3 coding sequence is TGTGCCAGCAGCCTGACCCCCTCCTATAATTCACCCCTCCACTTT. Translating it yields CASSLTPSYNSPLHF.

V and J are TRBV5-1 and TRBJ2-4, with 15 bases fitting TRBD2. This CDR3 contains 16 residues. The V gene end was trimmed by 2 bases and the J gene end by 6 bases; junction bases not matched to a gene: 3. Germline V gives CDR1 SGHRS, CDR2 YFSETQ. The CDR3 loop reads CASSLRGLAGGNIQYF. CDR3 DNA sequence: TGCGCCAGCAGCTTACGGGGACTAGCGGGAGGAAACATTCAGTACTTC.

This clonotype was seen ten or more times. The V and J genes are TRBV29-1 and TRBJ2-7; the D call may be TRBD1 or TRBD2 (6 bases each). With 5 bases removed from V and 0 bases from J, the gap between germline ends came to 14 bases. The CDR3 length is 14 residues. In germline, CDR1 is SQVTM, CDR2 ANQGSEA. The CDR3 spells CSVLPEGGSYEQYF. CDR3 in DNA: TGCAGCGTTCTCCCAGAGGGGGGCTCCTACGAGCAGTACTTC.

This clonotype was counted many times. The chain combines TRBV7-2 with TRBJ2-7; TRBD2 matches 14 bases. Germline V gene lookup returns CDR1 SGHTA and CDR2 FQGNSA. The CDR3 runs 15 residues. The trim removed 5 bases at V and 7 bases at J, leaving 7 bases unmatched. CDR3 protein: CASSEGLAGVYEQYF. The CDR3, as DNA: TGTGCCAGCAGCGAGGGACTAGCGGGAGTTTATGAGCAGTACTTC.

Concerning this clonotype: Here the CDR3 omits its conserved ending phenylalanine or tryptophan, so a read error is the likely source. The chain has TRBV19 and TRBJ2-7; TRBD2 matches 7 bases. This CDR3 is built from 14 residues. Germline CDR1 LNHDA, CDR2 SQIVND (reference sequence). Trimming cost V 3 bases and J 0 bases; bases outside gene matches: 2. This CDR3 is CASSITSASYEQYL. The CDR3 nucleotides are TGTGCCAGTAGTATTACTAGCGCCTCCTACGAGCAGTACCTC.

Ten or more counts support this clonotype. This sequence joins TRBV12-5 and TRBJ2-2; D perhaps matches TRBD1 (5 bases). The CDR3 runs to 13 residues. V lost 1 base and J lost 8, with 8 bases in between. Germline CDR1 LGHNT, CDR2 FRNRAP. The CDR3 reads CASGLAGQGELFF. In DNA form, the CDR3 reads TGTGCTAGTGGTTTGGCCGGACAAGGGGAGCTGTTTTTT.

This clonotype occurred a few times. The J gene is TRBJ1-6, the V gene TRBV9; unclear D gene. V gave up 0 bases and J gave up 5 bases, with 9 bases separating them. The CDR3 is 15 residues long. The V gene's germline CDR1 is SGDLS and CDR2 YYNGEE. The CDR3 region has the DNA TGTGCCAGCAGCGTAGGGGCAGACCATAATTCACCCCTCCACTTT. It yields the protein CASSVGADHNSPLHF. Combining the CDR3 with reference TRBV9 and TRBJ1-6 gives the whole variable domain DSGVTQTPKHLITATGQRVTLRCSPRSGDLSVYWYQQSLDQGLQFLIQYYNGEERAKGNILERFSAQQFPDLHSELNLSSLELGDSALYFCASSVGADHNSPLHFGNGTRLTVT.

V gene TRBV6-1 combines with J gene TRBJ2-2; D possibly corresponds to TRBD2 (6 bases). The ends were cut back, 7 bases at V and 9 bases at J, with 18 bases in the middle. From germline, CDR1 is MNHNS and CDR2 SASEGT. The CDR3 is 14 amino acids. CDR3 coding DNA: TGTGCCAGCAATGTTGGACGGGAGTTGTGGGAGCTGTTTTTT. Translation: CASNVGRELWELFF.